The clone carrying this TCR beta chain was detected only once. The sample has other DNA sequences that encode this CDR3 too. The data were obtained in a study of cytomegalovirus exposure and HLA in healthy donors. CDR1 and CDR2 (germline): MDHEN, SYDVKM. The CDR3 covers 14 residues. Trimming shortened V by 4 bases and J by 3 bases, and 13 bases separated the two germline ends. The donors were members of the approximately 110-subject validation cohort (separate from the approximately 670-subject first cohort). Libraries were prepared by immunoSEQ multiplex PCR; TCRdb keeps only in-frame clonotypes and omits some of them. There are 140,000 to 150,000 clones in the sample; over 90% occur only once, and approximately 1.8% lies in the top ten.

The V and J genes are TRBV28 and TRBJ2-7; possible D gene TRBD1, 7 bases. The clonotype was recovered from a man younger than 35 in good health and CMV-seropositive. The sequenced sample was PBMCs. The CDR3 is CASSSYRGGYEQYF. Here the CDR3 DNA reads TGTGCCAGCAGTTCTTACAGGGGAGGCTACGAGCAGTACTTC.